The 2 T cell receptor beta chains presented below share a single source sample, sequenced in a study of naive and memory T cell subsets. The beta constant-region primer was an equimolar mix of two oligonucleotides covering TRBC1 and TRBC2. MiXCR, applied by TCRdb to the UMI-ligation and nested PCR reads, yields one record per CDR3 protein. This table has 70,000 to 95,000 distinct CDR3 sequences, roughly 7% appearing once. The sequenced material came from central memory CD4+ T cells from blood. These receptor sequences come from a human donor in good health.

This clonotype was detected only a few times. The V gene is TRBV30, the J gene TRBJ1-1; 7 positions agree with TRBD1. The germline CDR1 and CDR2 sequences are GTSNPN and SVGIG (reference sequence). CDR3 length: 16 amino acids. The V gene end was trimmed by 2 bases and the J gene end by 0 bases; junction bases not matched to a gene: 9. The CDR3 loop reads CAWSRGQIYMNTEAFF. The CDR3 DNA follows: TGTGCCTGGAGTAGGGGACAGATTTACATGAACACTGAAGCTTTCTTT.

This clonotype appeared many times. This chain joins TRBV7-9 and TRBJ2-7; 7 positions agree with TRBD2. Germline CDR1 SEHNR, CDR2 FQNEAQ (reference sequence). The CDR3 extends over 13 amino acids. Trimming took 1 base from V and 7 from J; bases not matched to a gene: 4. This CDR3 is CASSLGGGNEQYF. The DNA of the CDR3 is TGTGCCAGCAGCTTAGGGGGAGGGAATGAGCAGTACTTC.